The T cell receptor (beta chain) under discussion was sequenced for a study of T cells in Graves' hyperthyroidism and ophthalmopathy. Study overall: Blood from the periphery was taken at initial diagnosis, before any treatment. Overall study findings and caveats: Ophthalmopathy prediction by the model preceded onset by a median roughly 6 months.

Using RNA transcripts as the source, TCR beta CDR3 regions were amplified. The TCR CDR3 first-round RT-PCR relied on the HTBI primer set. TCRdb itself ran the multiplex PCR reads through MiXCR, one entry per CDR3 protein. The repertoire holds more than 350,000 distinct CDR3 sequences, approximately 15% seen once, with 30% to 35% in the top ten. This clonotype was counted a single time. Its antigen is unknown. Based on clinical symptoms, serum thyroxine and TRAb, thyroid ultrasound and orbital computed tomography, diagnoses were reached. 9.5 to 10 ml fresh peripheral blood yielded the PBMCs. This CDR3 is built from 16 residues. Germline CDR1 reads SGHRS; CDR2 reads YFSETQ. V lost 0 bases, J lost 3 bases, and 4 bases stayed unmatched.

The receptor's source is a woman between 25 and 40 years old with Graves' hyperthyroidism. The gene calls are TRBV5-1 and TRBJ2-5; 11 bases fit TRBD2. Source material: blood. The DNA for the CDR3 is TGCGCCAGCAGCTTGGCCCTGGGACTAGCGGAAGAGACCCAGTACTTC. Its translation is CASSLALGLAEETQYF.